The clone carrying this TCR beta chain was detected once. Its cognate antigen is unknown. This entry is derived from a study of Ad26.COV2.S vaccination and SARS-CoV-2 variants. Notes on the study in general: Overall T cell responses may have been underestimated by the analyses of TCR breadth and depth. Those who received the vaccine showed greater spike-specific TCR breadth than those given placebo. Placebo recipients and vaccine recipients were similar in non-spike TCR breadth. After vaccination, reports described spike-specific CD8+ and CD4+ T cell responses as showing substantial breadth.

Method: immunoSEQ multiplex PCR; TCRdb's copy keeps in-frame clones and lacks some. Among 87,000 or so clones listed, more than 65% were seen once. Trimming shortened V by 6 bases and J by 0 bases, and 15 bases separated the two germline ends. Germline lookup yields CDR1 WSHSY and CDR2 SAAADI. The CDR3 sequence is 16 residues long. The V and J genes are TRBV10-2 and TRBJ2-1, with TRBD2 as a possible D gene (6 bases). The TCR originated in a human donor who had recovered from COVID-19. Sequencing used peripheral blood, obtained after recovery from COVID-19. The CDR3 spells CASSPLALSSYNEQFF. The CDR3 DNA follows: TGCGCCAGCAGCCCGCTAGCGTTAAGCTCCTACAATGAGCAGTTCTTC.